Presented here are 9 T cell receptor beta chains from one specimen sequenced in a study of cytomegalovirus exposure and HLA in healthy donors (TCRdb year 2017). Library method: the immunoSEQ multiplex PCR assay. A mixture of 60 forward primers for TCR Vbeta segments and 13 reverse primers for TCR Jbeta segments was used in the multiplex PCR. TCRdb's version of the immuneACCESS table is confined to in-frame rearrangements and falls short of the full clone set. An unresolved V gene accounts for under half of the shortfall where checked; the remainder is of unknown origin. The sample table shows 100,000 to 150,000 clones, and approximately 78% are seen once. The top ten hold about 3% of the sample. Material: PBMCs. The receptor source for this set is a human donor in good health.

This clone was counted a few times. V is TRBV2 and J is TRBJ2-1; D is unclear. CDR1 is SNHLY and CDR2 is FYNNEI in the germline V gene. V dropped 0 bases and J dropped 9 bases, with 15 bases sitting between them. The CDR3 is 15 residues long. The CDR3 nucleotides are TGTGCCAGCAGTGAAGCCTACGCTAGATCGGCTGAGCAGTTCTTC. Translating it yields CASSEAYARSAEQFF.

The gene calls are TRBV4-1 and TRBJ1-2, with 10 bases fitting TRBD1. CDR3 length: 15 residues. Germline V gene data show CDR1 as MGHRA and CDR2 as YSYEKL. J was trimmed by 3 bases and V by 0 bases; bases with no gene match: 1. CDR3 loop: CASSQDGTGDYGYTF. Here the CDR3 DNA reads TGCGCCAGCAGCCAAGACGGGACAGGGGACTATGGCTACACCTTC.

V and J are TRBV6-6 and TRBJ2-5; D perhaps matches TRBD1 (6 bases). The CDR3 is made up of 13 amino acids. Trimming took 6 bases from V and 4 from J, leaving 12 bases between them. CDR1 MNHNY and CDR2 SVGAGI come from the germline V gene (reference sequence). CDR3 residues: CASRATGTETQYF. CDR3 bases: TGTGCCAGCAGGGCCACAGGGACAGAGACCCAGTACTTC.

This chain joins TRBV28 and TRBJ1-1, with 7 bases aligning to TRBD1. This CDR3 region has 14 residues. The J segment lost 1 base and the V segment lost 5 bases, leaving 4 bases of the junction unmatched. Germline-derived CDR1 and CDR2 are MDHEN and SYDVKM. DNA for the CDR3: TGTGCCAGCAGTACAGGGGTGGCGAACACTGAAGCTTTCTTT. Its protein is CASSTGVANTEAFF.

The chain has TRBV28 and TRBJ2-5; tentative D call: TRBD1 (6 bases). The J call may be wrong; the DNA end is better matched by TRBJ2-7. Germline V lookup: CDR1 MDHEN, CDR2 SYDVKM. This CDR3 has 15 amino acids. CDR3 nucleotides: TGTGCCAGCAGTTCCGGTTACAGGGCCAACTACGAGCAGTACTTC. It specifies CASSSGYRANYEQYF.

The chain carries TRBV7-2 and TRBJ2-2; D not certain. The CDR3 spans 12 residues. Germline lookup yields CDR1 SGHTA and CDR2 FQGNSA. V was cut by 1 base and J by 7 bases, with 4 bases left in between. This CDR3 reads CASSLELGELFF. The CDR3 region has the DNA TGTGCCAGCAGCTTAGAACTCGGGGAGCTGTTTTTT. Variable domain in full (rest from reference TRBV7-2 and TRBJ2-2): GAGVSQSPSNKVTEKGKDVELRCDPISGHTALYWYRQSLGQGLEFLIYFQGNSAPDKSGLPSDRFSAERTGGSVSTLTIQRTQQEDSAVYLCASSLELGELFFGEGSRLTVL.

The chain combines TRBV6-1 with TRBJ1-2; 8 bases line up with TRBD1. V lost 6 bases and J lost 3; bases outside the gene matches: 3. The CDR3 consists of 13 residues. CDR1 and CDR2 from the germline V gene are MNHNS and SASEGT. The CDR3, as DNA: TGTGCCAGCAGCGGGACAGGATACTATGGCTACACCTTC. Encoded protein: CASSGTGYYGYTF.

V gene TRBV6-5 combines with J gene TRBJ2-5, with D perhaps TRBD1 (6 bases). Near its end, the DNA agrees better with TRBJ2-7, so the J call may be wrong. The CDR3 is made up of 15 amino acids. The germline V gene has CDR1 MNHEY and CDR2 SVGAGI. The CDR3 DNA is TGTGCCAGCAGTCGACAGGACCAGAGCTCCTACGAGCAGTACTTC. It translates to CASSRQDQSSYEQYF.

The J gene is TRBJ1-2, the V gene TRBV6-5, with D perhaps matching TRBD1 (5 bases). This CDR3 spans 15 amino acids. V lost 0 bases to trimming and J lost 4 bases, with 12 bases between them. Per the germline V gene, CDR1 is MNHEY and CDR2 is SVGAGI. CDR3: CASSYSTGVGYGYTF. The CDR3, as DNA: TGTGCCAGCAGTTACTCGACGGGGGTAGGCTATGGCTACACCTTC.